One and the same sample provided the 2 T cell receptor beta chains below, sequenced in a study of CD8 T cells in Susac syndrome. Random-hexamer reverse transcription was applied to roughly 0.5 to 1 ug RNA. TCRdb itself ran the immunoSEQ multiplex PCR reads through MiXCR, one entry per CDR3 protein. This table holds 150,000 to 200,000 distinct CDR3 sequences, approximately 94% found once. The material sequenced was CD4+ T cells from PBMCs. These receptor sequences come from a human donor with multiple sclerosis.

This rearrangement joins TRBV5-1 to TRBJ2-5; D is perhaps TRBD2 (5 bases). Germline CDR1 reads SGHRS; CDR2 reads YFSETQ. The CDR3 is 14 amino acids. With 4 bases removed from V and 3 bases from J, the gap between germline ends came to 13 bases. The CDR3 protein is CASSVSGAEETQYF. The CDR3 nucleotides read TGCGCCAGCAGCGTAAGCGGCGCAGAAGAGACCCAGTACTTC.

This chain connects TRBV27 to TRBJ1-1; D possibly corresponds to TRBD1 (5 bases). Germline V gene sequence: CDR1 MNHEY, CDR2 SMNVEV (reference sequence). The CDR3 is made up of 13 amino acids. Trimming took off 5 bases at V and 5 bases at J, with 12 bases between the two ends. As DNA, the CDR3 is TGTGCCAGCAGTGACTTGACAGTGACTGAAGCTTTCTTT. Residues: CASSDLTVTEAFF.